This T cell receptor (beta chain) originates from a study of CXCR3-negative and CXCR3-positive naive CD8 T cells. The CDR3 totals 11 residues. Per the germline V gene, CDR1 is DFQATT and CDR2 is SNEGSKA (reference sequence). The authors prepared UMI-labeled TRB cDNA libraries by 5' RACE. TCRdb reanalyzed the 5' RACE reads and collapses them to one entry per CDR3 protein, without DNA. Its listing shows under 85,000 distinct CDR3 sequences. A note on this clonotype: Its specificity is not known.

Whole-study findings and limits: Expression of CXCR3 was partially reduced after cryopreservation, and fresh PBMCs were used in most assays. Memory CD8+ cells showed much lower diversity, while both naive subsets displayed comparably high diversity. Naive cells with CXCR3 showed TRB CDR3s that were more hydrophobic than those in CXCR3-negative naive cells.

A CD45RO-CCR7+CD27+CD95- profile was what naive CD8+ T cells displayed. Input material: naive CXCR3- CD8+ T cells from blood. Stated subset: CD45RO-CCR7+CD27+CD95- naive CD8+ T cells lacking CXCR3 (TNR3-). This clonotype originated in a human donor in good health. Some clones in this sample may be carry-over from other donors' samples. The chain employs TRBV20-1 and TRBJ2-7. The CDR3 loop is CSAGLAYEQYF.